The 14 T cell receptor beta chains presented below share a single source sample, sequenced in a study of cytomegalovirus exposure and HLA in healthy donors. PCR amplification relied on 60 Vbeta primers (plus 13 Jbeta primers). The repertoire was sequenced with immunoSEQ multiplex PCR; TCRdb's copy has only in-frame clones and lacks some. The sample lists approximately 220,000 clones; about 82% were seen once. Sequenced input: PBMCs. All receptors derive from a man aged 25-45 years in good health and CMV-seronegative.

CDR3 residues: CASSSQDVYGYTF. The CDR3 DNA is TGTGCCAGTAGCTCACAGGACGTCTATGGCTACACCTTC. The chain is built from TRBV19 and TRBJ1-2, with D possibly TRBD1 on 5 matching bases. Per the germline V gene, CDR1 is LNHDA and CDR2 is SQIVND (reference sequence). CDR3 length equals 13 residues. V dropped 6 bases and J dropped 4 bases, with 12 bases sitting between them.

V usage is TRBV6-5 and J usage is TRBJ2-1, with D possibly being TRBD1 (6 bases). Germline CDR1 MNHEY, CDR2 SVGAGI. V dropped 6 bases and J dropped 5 bases, with 8 bases sitting between them. The CDR3 has 12 residues. CDR3 in DNA: TGTGCCAGCAGACGGACAGACAATGAGCAGTTCTTC. This translates into CASRRTDNEQFF.

This clone came up once. The V and J genes are TRBV27 and TRBJ1-1; 8 bases match TRBD1. The germline V gene encodes CDR1 MNHEY and CDR2 SMNVEV (reference sequence). This CDR3 has 16 residues. J was trimmed by 5 bases and V by 5 bases; bases with no gene match: 13. CDR3 in DNA: TGTGCCAGCAGTGGTAGGAAGGCAGGGGGCCAAACTGAAGCTTTCTTT. It specifies CASSGRKAGGQTEAFF.

The genes are TRBV28 and TRBJ1-3; 10 positions match TRBD1. Trimming took 6 bases from V and 0 from J; bases not matched to a gene: 11. CDR3 size: 18 residues. From germline, CDR1 is MDHEN and CDR2 SYDVKM. The CDR3 loop is CASRPDRGRDYSGNTIYF. CDR3 DNA: TGTGCCAGCAGACCCGACAGGGGGCGCGATTACTCTGGAAACACCATATATTTT.

The chain employs TRBV10-3 and TRBJ1-1, with D perhaps TRBD1 (6 bases). The V gene's germline CDR1 is ENHRY and CDR2 SYGVKD. V gave up 3 bases and J gave up 0 bases, with 11 bases separating them. This CDR3 is 15 amino acids long. The CDR3 bases are TGTGCCATCAGTGAAGTAGGACAGATGAACACTGAAGCTTTCTTT. The encoded protein is CAISEVGQMNTEAFF.

With respect to this clone: One end of the junction fails to match germline, which may point to a read error. This chain connects TRBV5-1 to TRBJ2-7, with TRBD1 matching 7 bases. Germline-derived CDR1 and CDR2 are SGHRS and YFSETQ. The CDR3 has 15 residues. CDR3 bases: TGCGCCAGCAGTCCTACCCGACAGGGCTCCGACGAGCAGTACTTC. This gives the protein CASSPTRQGSDEQYF. The whole variable domain, remainder taken from reference TRBV5-1 and TRBJ2-7, is KAGVTQTPRYLIKTRGQQVTLSCSPISGHRSVSWYQQTPGQGLQFLFEYFSETQRNKGNFPGRFSGRQFSNSRSEMNVSTLELGDSALYLCASSPTRQGSDEQYFGPGTRLTVT.

This sequence joins TRBV5-1 and TRBJ2-2; 12 bases line up with TRBD2. Germline CDR1 reads SGHRS; CDR2 reads YFSETQ. V was clipped by 4 bases and J by 5 bases; unmatched bases: 12. CDR3 size: 18 residues. The CDR3 sequence is CASSKLAGGSLGTGELFF. The CDR3 nucleotides are TGCGCCAGCAGCAAACTAGCGGGGGGCTCGCTGGGGACCGGGGAGCTGTTTTTT.

In nucleotides, the CDR3 is TGTGCCAGCAGCTTGGATATGGTGGGCGGGGCGCAGTATTTT. Protein: CASSLDMVGGAQYF. The chain has TRBV7-8 and TRBJ2-3; D might be TRBD2 (6 bases). This CDR3 spans 14 amino acids. Deletions cut 3 bases from V and 10 bases from J, with 17 bases between. Germline CDR1 and CDR2: SGHVS and FQNEAQ. Combining the CDR3 with reference TRBV7-8 and TRBJ2-3 gives the whole variable domain GAGVSQSPRYKVAKRGQDVALRCDPISGHVSLFWYQQALGQGPEFLTYFQNEAQLDKSGLPSDRFFAERPEGSVSTLKIQRTQQEDSAVYLCASSLDMVGGAQYFGPGTRLTVL.

This chain links TRBV5-4 with TRBJ2-5, with TRBD2 matching 7 bases. The germline CDR1 and CDR2 sequences are SGHNT and YYREEE (reference sequence). This CDR3 is 11 amino acids long. Germline trimming cut 2 bases from V and 10 bases from J; bases unmatched to any gene: 2. For the CDR3, the DNA is TGTGCCAGCAGCTTCCCGGGAGGCCAGTACTTC. Amino acid sequence: CASSFPGGQYF.

The chain uses TRBV19 and TRBJ1-6; D is possibly TRBD1 (5 bases). This CDR3 spans 14 amino acids. Germline V lookup: CDR1 LNHDA, CDR2 SQIVND (reference sequence). V dropped 5 bases and J dropped 8 bases, with 13 bases sitting between them. CDR3 sequence: CASSAGHPDSPLHF. CDR3 DNA: TGTGCCAGTAGTGCAGGACACCCCGATTCACCCCTCCACTTT.

The CDR3 region is CASSVGTGTHIQYF. CDR3 bases: TGTGCCAGCAGCGTGGGGACAGGGACTCACATTCAGTACTTC. The chain has TRBV9 and TRBJ2-4; 9 bases are shared with TRBD1. The CDR3 covers 14 residues. Germline lookup yields CDR1 SGDLS and CDR2 YYNGEE. The V gene end was trimmed by 2 bases and the J gene end by 8 bases; junction bases not matched to a gene: 5.

The chain employs TRBV29-1 and TRBJ1-2; 10 bases align to TRBD1. V was clipped by 0 bases and J by 5 bases; unmatched bases: 3. The CDR3 covers 14 residues. Per germline, CDR1 SQVTM and CDR2 ANQGSEA. CDR3 nucleotides: TGCAGCGTTGAAGACAGGACAGGGGGGTATGGCTACACCTTC. Amino acids: CSVEDRTGGYGYTF.

This sequence joins TRBV9 and TRBJ2-7; possible D gene TRBD1, 5 bases. The V gene lost 1 base and the J gene lost 4 bases, with 18 bases spanning the gap. The CDR3 is made up of 16 amino acids. CDR1 is SGDLS, CDR2 YYNGEE, per germline. Here the CDR3 reads CASSVSPGRWDYEQYF. For the CDR3, the DNA is TGTGCCAGCAGCGTATCTCCAGGGCGGTGGGATTACGAGCAGTACTTC.

The J gene is TRBJ2-2, the V gene TRBV15, with 8 bases identical to TRBD1. Germline trimming cut 0 bases from V and 4 bases from J; bases unmatched to any gene: 7. Germline V gene sequence: CDR1 LNHNV, CDR2 YYDKDF (reference sequence). The CDR3 has 17 amino acids. CDR3 amino acids: CATSRERQGRTTGELFF. CDR3 sequence (DNA): TGTGCCACCAGCAGAGAAAGACAGGGGAGGACCACCGGGGAGCTGTTTTTT.